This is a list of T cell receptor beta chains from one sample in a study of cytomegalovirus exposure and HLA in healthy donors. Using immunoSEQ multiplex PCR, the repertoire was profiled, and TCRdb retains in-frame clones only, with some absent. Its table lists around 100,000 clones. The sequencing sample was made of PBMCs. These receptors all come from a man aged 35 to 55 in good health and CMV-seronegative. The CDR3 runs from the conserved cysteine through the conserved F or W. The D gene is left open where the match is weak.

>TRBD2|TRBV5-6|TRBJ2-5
TGTGCCAGCAGCTCACCACTAGCGGGAGGCCAAGAGACCCAGTACTTC
CASSSPLAGGQETQYF
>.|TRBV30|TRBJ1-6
TGTGCCTGGAGTGTAAATAGGGCGGGGAATTCACCCCTCCACTTT
CAWSVNRAGNSPLHF
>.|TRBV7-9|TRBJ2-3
TGTGCCAGCAGCTTTTTGGGGCGAGGCACAGATACGCAGTATTTT
CASSFLGRGTDTQYF
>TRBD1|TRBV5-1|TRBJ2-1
TGCGCCAGCAGCTCCCAACCGGGACAGGGGGCGAGTGAGCAGTTCTTC
CASSSQPGQGASEQFF
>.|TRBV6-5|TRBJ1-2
TGTGCCAGCAGTTCCATTAACCGAGGCTATGGCTACACCTTC
CASSSINRGYGYTF
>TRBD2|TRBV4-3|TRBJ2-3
TGCGCCAGCAGCCAAGGCCTAGGGAGGGCGGCGAGCACAGATACGCAGTATTTT
CASSQGLGRAASTDTQYF
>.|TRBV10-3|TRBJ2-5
TGTGCCATCAGCCCGGGGTACCAAGAGACCCAGTACTTC
CAISPGYQETQYF
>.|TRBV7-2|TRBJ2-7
TGTGCCAGCAGCTTAGCCAGTCAGGGGGAGCAGTACTTC
CASSLASQGEQYF
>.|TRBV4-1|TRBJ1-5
TGCGCCAGCAGCCAAGCAGGGGCCCCACCTCAGCCCCAGCATTTT
CASSQAGAPPQPQHF
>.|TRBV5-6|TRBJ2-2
TGTGCCAGCAGCTTGGACAGGAGAGACACCGGGGAGCTGTTTTTT
CASSLDRRDTGELFF
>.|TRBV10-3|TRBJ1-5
TGTGCCATCACACAAGGGGAGGAGCAGCCCCAGCATTTT
CAITQGEEQPQHF
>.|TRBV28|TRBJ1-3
TGTGCCAGCAGTTTTTCGCGTTTCTCTGGAAACACCATATATTTT
CASSFSRFSGNTIYF
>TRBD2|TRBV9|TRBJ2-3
TGTGCCAGCAGCGTAGACCCTAGCGGGAGGAAAGATACGCAGTATTTT
CASSVDPSGRKDTQYF
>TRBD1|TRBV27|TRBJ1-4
TGTGCCAGCAGTTTAGGCAGGGGGCGGGAAAAACTGTTTTTT
CASSLGRGREKLFF
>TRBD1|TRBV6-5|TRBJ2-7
TGTGCCAGCAGTTCACTAGGGACAGGGCCCTACGAGCAGTACTTC
CASSSLGTGPYEQYF
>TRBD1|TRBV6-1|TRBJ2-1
TGTGCCAGCAGTGAAGTGTGGACAGGGGCCTACAATGAGCAGTTCTTC
CASSEVWTGAYNEQFF
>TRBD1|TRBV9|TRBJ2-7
TGTGCCAGCAGCGTAGGGGGTTCGGGTGTTACAGGGGGCTCATACGAGCAGTACTTC
CASSVGGSGVTGGSYEQYF
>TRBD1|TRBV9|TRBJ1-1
TGTGCCAGCAGCGTCTCAGGGGGCGCTAGTATTGTGGGCACTGAAGCTTTCTTT
CASSVSGGASIVGTEAFF
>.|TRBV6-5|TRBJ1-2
TGTGCCAGCAGTCAACAAAGGGTATCGTCGGGGGGCTACACCTTC
CASSQQRVSSGGYTF
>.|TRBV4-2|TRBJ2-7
TGTGCCAGCAGCGTCCGCCAGTCATACGAGCAGTACTTC
CASSVRQSYEQYF
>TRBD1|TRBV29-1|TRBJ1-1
TGCAGCGGCCTAGACAGGGTAGGGGCGGGGACTGAAGCTTTCTTT
CSGLDRVGAGTEAFF
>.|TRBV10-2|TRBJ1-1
TGCGCCAGCGCCCCACAGGGGAACACTGAAGCTTTCTTT
CASAPQGNTEAFF
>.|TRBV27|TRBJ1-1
TGTGCCAGCAGTTCCCGACAGAACACTGAAGCTTTCTTT
CASSSRQNTEAFF
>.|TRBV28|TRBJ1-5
TGTGCCAGCAGTTTATCAGCAGGGTTGGCAAATCAGCCCCAGCATTTT
CASSLSAGLANQPQHF
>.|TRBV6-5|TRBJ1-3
TGTGCCAGCAGTTACTTTAGGGAGGACACCATATATTTT
CASSYFREDTIYF
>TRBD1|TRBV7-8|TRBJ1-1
TGTGCCAGCAGCTTAGGAGGGGGCCTCACTGAAGCTTTCTTT
CASSLGGGLTEAFF
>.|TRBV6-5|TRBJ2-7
TGTGCCAGCAGTTACAACGGCGGCCAGGAGCAGTACTTC
CASSYNGGQEQYF
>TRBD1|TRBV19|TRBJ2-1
TGTGCCAGTAGACCCACCCTTGGACAGGGGGGAGCGGGCCGATACAATGAGCAGTTCTTC
CASRPTLGQGGAGRYNEQFF
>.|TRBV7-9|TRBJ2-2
TGTGCCAGCAGCTTGGGCAGGGTGACGAACACCGGGGAGCTGTTTTTT
CASSLGRVTNTGELFF
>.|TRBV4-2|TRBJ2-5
TGTGCCAGCAGCCAACATTCAGATAGCGAGACCCAGTACTTC
CASSQHSDSETQYF
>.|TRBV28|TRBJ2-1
TGTGCCAGCAGCCTGACGGGACAGAGAGGGGGAGGGCAGTTCTTC
CASSLTGQRGGGQFF
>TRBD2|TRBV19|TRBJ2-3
TGTGCCAGTAGTATTGTAGCGGGGGGGCTCACAGATACGCAGTATTTT
CASSIVAGGLTDTQYF
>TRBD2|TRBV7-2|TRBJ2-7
TGTGCCAGCAGCAAGGAAGGCGGGAGGCTCTACGAGCAGTACTTC
CASSKEGGRLYEQYF
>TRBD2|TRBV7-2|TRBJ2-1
TGTGCCAGCAGCCCCCGGACTAGCGGGGGACGTTATGAGCAGTTCTTC
CASSPRTSGGRYEQFF
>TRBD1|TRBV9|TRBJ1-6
TGTGCCAGCAGTGGACAGGGGAGGCCCCTCCACTTT
CASSGQGRPLHF
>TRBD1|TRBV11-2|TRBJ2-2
TGTGCCAGCAGCTTCCCTGGGGACAGCCCGAACACCGGGGAGCTGTTTTTT
CASSFPGDSPNTGELFF
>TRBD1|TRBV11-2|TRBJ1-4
TGTGCCAGCAGCTACGGGACAGGGGGTGAAAAACTGTTTTTT
CASSYGTGGEKLFF
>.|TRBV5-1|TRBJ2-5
TGCGCCAGCAGCAGCGCAGGGGCCAAACAAGAGACCCAGTACTTC
CASSSAGAKQETQYF
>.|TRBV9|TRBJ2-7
TGTGCCAGCAGCCCACCCAGGGTACCCTACGAGCAGTACTTC
CASSPPRVPYEQYF
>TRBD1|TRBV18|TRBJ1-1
TGTGCCAGCTCACCACGGAACGGGGGACAGCAGAACACTGAAGCTTTCTTT
CASSPRNGGQQNTEAFF
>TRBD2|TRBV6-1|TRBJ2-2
TGTGCCAGCAGTGTGGCGGGAGTACCGAACACCGGGGAGCTGTTTTTT
CASSVAGVPNTGELFF
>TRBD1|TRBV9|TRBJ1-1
TGTGCCAGCAGCTGGGGACAGGGAAACACTGAAGCTTTCTTT
CASSWGQGNTEAFF
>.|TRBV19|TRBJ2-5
TGTGCCAGTAGTATGAGCGGTCCCCGAGGGCAAGAGACCCAGTACTTC
CASSMSGPRGQETQYF
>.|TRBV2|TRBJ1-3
TGTGCCAGCAGTGAACGCAGGGGCGACACCATATATTTT
CASSERRGDTIYF
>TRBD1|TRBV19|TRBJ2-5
TGTGCCAGTAGAGTTCAGGGACAGGAAGAGACCCAGTACTTC
CASRVQGQEETQYF
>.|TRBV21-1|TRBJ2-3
TGTGCCAGCAGCAAAGAGTCTAGCGGGAGCCCAGATACGCAGTATTTT
CASSKESSGSPDTQYF
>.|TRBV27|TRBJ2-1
TGTGCCAGCAGTTTCTTCCCCCTCTCCTACAATGAGCAGTTCTTC
CASSFFPLSYNEQFF
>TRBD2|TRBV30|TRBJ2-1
TGTGCCTGGAGTGTCCACACCGGGACTACTAGGAAGCAGTTCTTC
CAWSVHTGTTRKQFF
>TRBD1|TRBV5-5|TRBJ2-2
TGTGCCAGCAGCAATGGGACAGCGAACACCGGGGAGCTGTTTTTT
CASSNGTANTGELFF
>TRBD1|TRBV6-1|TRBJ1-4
TGTGCCAGCAGTGAACCGACAGGGGTTCATCAAAAACTGTTTTTT
CASSEPTGVHQKLFF
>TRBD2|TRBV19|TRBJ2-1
TGTGCCAGTCGAATGACTAGCGGTAACTACAATGAGCAGTTCTTC
CASRMTSGNYNEQFF
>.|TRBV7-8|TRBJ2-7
TGTGCCAGCAGCTTAGCGCGCGCCGCCCTGGCCTACGAGCAGTACTTC
CASSLARAALAYEQYF
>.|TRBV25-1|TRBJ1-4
TGTGCCAGCAGTCCAACAGGGAGAAAACTGTTTTTT
CASSPTGRKLFF